This T cell receptor beta chain was retrieved from a study of read filtering for tumor transcriptome and immune sequencing. Molecular barcoded adaptors covering alpha/delta and beta/gamma chains were used on roughly 400 ng RNA. TCRdb re-analysed the reads in MiXCR, keeping a single row per CDR3 protein. The sample lists 15,000 to 20,000 distinct CDR3 sequences, about 20% occurring once. Germline CDR1 and CDR2: MDHEN and SYDVKM. This CDR3 has 17 residues. Trimming removed 3 bases at V and 3 bases at J, with 17 bases between. The rearrangement links TRBV28 to TRBJ2-2; a possible D gene is TRBD2 (6 bases). Sequenced: a population of CD138-negative cells sorted from bone marrow. The TCR comes from a donor over 35 with multiple myeloma. This CDR3 is CASSFAGGAVYTGELFF. The CDR3 DNA sequence: TGTGCCAGCAGTTTCGCTGGCGGGGCGGTGTACACCGGGGAGCTGTTTTTT. The whole variable domain, filled in from reference TRBV28 and TRBJ2-2, reads DVKVTQSSRYLVKRTGEKVFLECVQDMDHENMFWYRQDPGLGLRLIYFSYDVKMKEKGDIPEGYSVSREKKERFSLILESASTNQTSMYLCASSFAGGAVYTGELFFGEGSRLTVL.